This is a list of T cell receptor beta chains from one sample in a study of blood T cell repertoires in COVID-19. Generated by immunoSEQ multiplex PCR, the TCRdb table keeps only in-frame clones and is missing some. The sample has approximately 50,000 clones, about 90% seen once; the top ten hold under 7.5%. Source material: peripheral blood. The source is a man between 50 and 59 years old with active COVID-19. The CDR3 runs from the conserved cysteine through the conserved F or W. Some rows mark clone size as missing; the rest say once, few, many or name a class of expanded clone.

>TRBV28|TRBJ2-7|NA
CASNADRVHQYF
>TRBV7-9|TRBJ1-2|NA
CASSLTVTNYGYTF
>TRBV10-3|TRBJ2-5|NA
CAIRASSGSQETQYF
>TRBV19|TRBJ1-2|NA
CASSGPGQGYGYTF
>TRBV9|TRBJ1-1|NA
CASSVDRNTEAFF
>TRBV3-1/TRBV3-2|TRBJ2-1|NA
CASSQDGVGQGNEQFF
>TRBV5-1|TRBJ2-3|NA
CASSLLPAGTSGRASTDTQYF
>TRBV5-1|TRBJ2-1|NA
CASSFGTGTNEQFF
>TRBV5-5|TRBJ2-7|NA
CASSPRSRQGGSYEQYF
>TRBV15|TRBJ1-1|NA
CATSRDWPEDYTEAFF
>TRBV7-9|TRBJ2-5|NA
CASSISSLAGGRQETQYF
>TRBV4-2|TRBJ1-1|NA
CASSQEAWNTEAFF
>TRBV6-1|TRBJ2-1|NA
CASSVVGDSSYNEQFF
>TRBV5-6|TRBJ2-5|NA
CASSRTQGMEETQYF
>TRBV7-2|TRBJ1-6|NA
CASTRPGGWTYNSPLHF
>TRBV3-1/TRBV3-2|TRBJ2-6|NA
CASSRREGANVLTF
>TRBV3-1/TRBV3-2|TRBJ1-3|NA
CASSQVVNTIYF
>TRBV4-1|TRBJ2-1|NA
CASSETGTSGSCQFF
>TRBV6-1|TRBJ1-5|few
CASSELNQPQHF